This paragraph covers one TCR beta chain sequence. The CDR3 totals 14 residues. Germline CDR1 SGHNT, CDR2 YYREEE (reference sequence). The V gene end was trimmed by 4 bases and the J gene end by 4 bases; junction bases not matched to a gene: 5. The data stem from a study of T cell changes during pregnancy in multiple sclerosis. The method was immunoSEQ multiplex PCR; TCRdb's version includes in-frame clones alone and lacks a portion of them. Altogether under 55,000 clones are present, 93% being singletons, with the ten largest covering 1.5% to 2%. Sequenced material: peripheral blood, taken in the second trimester of pregnancy. The TCR was taken from a female donor with multiple sclerosis, enrolled in a pregnancy study. The genes are TRBV5-4 and TRBJ2-7; 10 nucleotides match TRBD1. The CDR3 sequence: CASSLGQGSYEQYF. The DNA for the CDR3 is TGTGCCAGCAGCCTGGGACAGGGGTCGTACGAGCAGTACTTC.